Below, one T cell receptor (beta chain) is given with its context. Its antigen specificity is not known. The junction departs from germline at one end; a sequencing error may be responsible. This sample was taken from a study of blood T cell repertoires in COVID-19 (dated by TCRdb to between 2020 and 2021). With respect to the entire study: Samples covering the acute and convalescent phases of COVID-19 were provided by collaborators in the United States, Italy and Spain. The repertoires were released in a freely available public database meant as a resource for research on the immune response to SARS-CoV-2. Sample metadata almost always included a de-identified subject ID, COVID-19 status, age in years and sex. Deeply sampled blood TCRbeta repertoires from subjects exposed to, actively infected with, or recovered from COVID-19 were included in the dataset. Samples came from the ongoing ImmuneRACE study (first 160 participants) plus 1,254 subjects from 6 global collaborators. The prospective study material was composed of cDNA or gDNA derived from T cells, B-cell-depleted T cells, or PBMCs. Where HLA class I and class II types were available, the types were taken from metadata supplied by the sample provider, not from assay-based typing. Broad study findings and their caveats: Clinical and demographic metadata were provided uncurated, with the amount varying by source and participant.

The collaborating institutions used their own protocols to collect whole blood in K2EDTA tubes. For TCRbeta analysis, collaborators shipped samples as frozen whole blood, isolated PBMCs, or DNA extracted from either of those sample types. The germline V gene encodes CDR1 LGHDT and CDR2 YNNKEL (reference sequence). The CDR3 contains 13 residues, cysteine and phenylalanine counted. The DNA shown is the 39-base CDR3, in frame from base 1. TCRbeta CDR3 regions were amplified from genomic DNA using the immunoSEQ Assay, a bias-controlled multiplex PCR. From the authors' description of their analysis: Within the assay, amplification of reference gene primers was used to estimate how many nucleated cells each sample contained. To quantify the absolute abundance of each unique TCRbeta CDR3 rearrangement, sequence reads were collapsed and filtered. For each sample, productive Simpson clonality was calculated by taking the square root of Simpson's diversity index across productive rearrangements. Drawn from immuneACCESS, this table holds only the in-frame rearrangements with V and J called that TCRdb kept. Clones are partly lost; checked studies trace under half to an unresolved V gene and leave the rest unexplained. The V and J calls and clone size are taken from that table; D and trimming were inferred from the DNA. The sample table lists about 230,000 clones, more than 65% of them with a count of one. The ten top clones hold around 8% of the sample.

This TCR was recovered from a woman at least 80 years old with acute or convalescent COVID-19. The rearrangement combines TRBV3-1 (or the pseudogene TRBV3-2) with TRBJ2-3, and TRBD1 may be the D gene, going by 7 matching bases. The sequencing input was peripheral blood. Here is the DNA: TGTGCCAGCAGCACTGGAGGAGGGGGCGGTCAGGATTTT. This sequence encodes CASSTGGGGGQDF.